Each of the 27 T cell receptor beta chains below was sequenced from the same sample in a study of T cell changes during pregnancy in multiple sclerosis. The data were produced by immunoSEQ multiplex PCR, yet TCRdb's version contains in-frame clones alone and is incomplete. The sample consists of about 38,000 clones, 85% to 95% of them appearing once. Sequenced here: CD8+ T cells from peripheral blood mononuclear cells, sampled in the third trimester of pregnancy. The receptors come from a female donor with multiple sclerosis, enrolled in a pregnancy study.

This clone was found once. The chain uses TRBV13 and TRBJ1-2; D possibly corresponds to TRBD1 (6 bases). There are 16 residues in the CDR3. The germline V and J ends were trimmed by 4 bases and 7 bases, with 22 bases remaining between them. Germline assignment: CDR1 PRHDT and CDR2 FYEKMQ (reference sequence). The DNA for the CDR3 is TGTGCCAGCAGCTCACCTACAGGGCAGGGAACTCTTGGCTACACCTTC. This encodes CASSSPTGQGTLGYTF.

The chain links TRBV9 to TRBJ2-3; D not certain. V was trimmed by 4 bases and J by 7 bases, leaving 22 bases between them. The CDR3 extends over 16 amino acids. The germline CDR1 and CDR2 sequences are SGDLS and YYNGEE. DNA for the CDR3: TGTGCCAGCAGCACCCCTAGTCGTGGTGGTTTAAATACGCAGTATTTT. Encoded protein: CASSTPSRGGLNTQYF. Variable domain in full (rest from reference TRBV9 and TRBJ2-3): DSGVTQTPKHLITATGQRVTLRCSPRSGDLSVYWYQQSLDQGLQFLIQYYNGEERAKGNILERFSAQQFPDLHSELNLSSLELGDSALYFCASSTPSRGGLNTQYFGPGTRLTVL.

This clone was observed a single time. CDR3 sequence (DNA): TGTGCCAGCAGCGACCTCCTAGCGGGGGGCGCGCAGTATTTT. It translates to CASSDLLAGGAQYF. The genes are TRBV13 and TRBJ2-3, with TRBD2 matching 11 bases. The CDR3 extends over 14 amino acids. The V segment lost 5 bases and the J segment 10 bases; nucleotides outside the gene matches: 8. Germline values: CDR1 PRHDT, CDR2 FYEKMQ (reference sequence).

The gene calls are TRBV15 and TRBJ2-7, with 9 nucleotides matching TRBD1. There are 16 residues in the CDR3. Germline trimming cut 1 base from V and 3 bases from J; bases unmatched to any gene: 7. Germline V lookup: CDR1 LNHNV, CDR2 YYDKDF (reference sequence). The CDR3 reads CATSRVGTGWDYEQYF. In DNA form, the CDR3 reads TGTGCCACCAGCAGAGTGGGGACAGGGTGGGACTACGAGCAGTACTTC.

The chain joins TRBV19 to TRBJ2-5, with 13 bases fitting TRBD2. The CDR3 consists of 17 residues. V shed 5 bases, J shed 5 bases, and the junction held 11 bases outside the gene matches. Germline V gene sequence: CDR1 LNHDA, CDR2 SQIVND (reference sequence). The CDR3 DNA sequence: TGTGCCAGTAGTTTCGGACTAGCGGGGGCCGGGAGGGAGACCCAGTACTTC. Its translation: CASSFGLAGAGRETQYF.

The chain combines TRBV6-1 with TRBJ2-7; D is undetermined. Germline CDR1 MNHNS, CDR2 SASEGT. CDR3 length: 14 amino acids. Trimming removed 2 bases from V and 2 bases from J, with 10 bases in between. The CDR3 is CASSEFTAAYEQYF. The CDR3 region has the DNA TGTGCCAGCAGTGAATTTACAGCCGCCTACGAGCAGTACTTC.

The chain employs TRBV19 and TRBJ2-7; TRBD1 agrees at 9 bases. The CDR3 runs to 15 residues. Germline V gene sequence: CDR1 LNHDA, CDR2 SQIVND (reference sequence). The junction had 8 bases not matched to a gene; V was cut back by 6 bases and J by 2 bases. The CDR3 coding sequence is TGTGCCAGTAGCTTCCCGGGACAGGGTACCTACGAGCAGTACTTC. Translating it yields CASSFPGQGTYEQYF.

The rearrangement links TRBV19 to TRBJ1-5, with D perhaps matching TRBD1 (5 bases). Germline CDR1 and CDR2: LNHDA and SQIVND (reference sequence). V was pared by 1 base and J by 4 bases, with 11 bases between. This CDR3 comprises 15 residues. Here the CDR3 reads CASSIGTLGNQPQHF. In nucleotides, the CDR3 is TGTGCCAGTAGTATAGGGACATTGGGGAATCAGCCCCAGCATTTT.

V and J are TRBV6-6 and TRBJ2-7; TRBD1 matches at 10 bases. V lost 8 bases and J lost 2; bases outside the gene matches: 6. This CDR3 region has 14 residues. Germline CDR1 and CDR2: MNHNY and SVGAGI (reference sequence). CDR3 sequence: CASSSDRGPYEQYF. Here the CDR3 DNA reads TGTGCCAGCTCCTCAGACAGGGGGCCCTACGAGCAGTACTTC.

J is TRBJ2-7 and V is TRBV9; 7 positions agree with TRBD2. The CDR3 is made up of 14 amino acids. CDR1 is SGDLS and CDR2 is YYNGEE in the germline V gene. Trimming at V came to 5 bases and at J to 2 bases, leaving 7 bases not matched to a gene. The CDR3 spells CASSPSSGTYEQYF. CDR3 sequence (DNA): TGTGCCAGCAGTCCCTCTAGCGGAACCTACGAGCAGTACTTC.

The V call is TRBV4-2, the J call TRBJ1-2; D gene unclear. This CDR3 comprises 11 residues. Per germline, CDR1 LGHNA and CDR2 YNFKEQ. Trimming took 1 base from V and 10 from J, leaving 7 bases between them. The CDR3 loop reads CASSQGAVYTF. In nucleotides, the CDR3 is TGTGCCAGCAGCCAAGGGGCTGTCTACACCTTC.

The chain has TRBV13 and TRBJ2-7, with TRBD2 as a possible D gene (6 bases). Germline lookup yields CDR1 PRHDT and CDR2 FYEKMQ (reference sequence). The germline V and J ends were trimmed by 5 bases and 4 bases, with 15 bases remaining between them. The CDR3 sequence is 14 residues long. In DNA form, the CDR3 reads TGTGCCAGCAGCCCCCCGGGGGAGGTTTACGAGCAGTACTTC. It is translated as CASSPPGEVYEQYF.

This rearrangement joins TRBV5-4 to TRBJ1-2, with D possibly matching TRBD1 (5 bases). The V end lost 1 base, the J end lost 7 bases, and 17 bases lay between the germline ends. This CDR3 comprises 15 residues. From germline, CDR1 is SGHNT and CDR2 YYREEE (reference sequence). This CDR3 is CASSLWGLEAGGYTF. The CDR3 bases are TGTGCCAGCAGCTTGTGGGGCCTCGAGGCTGGTGGCTACACCTTC.

The sample holds one count of this clone. The chain combines TRBV7-6 with TRBJ2-5; D not certain. Germline assignment: CDR1 SGHVS and CDR2 FNYEAQ. This CDR3 contains 12 residues. Trimming took off 4 bases at V and 6 bases at J, with 9 bases between the two ends. The CDR3 nucleotides are TGTGCCAGCAGCTCGTTAGTGCAGACCCAGTACTTC. Its protein is CASSSLVQTQYF.

The chain uses TRBV2 and TRBJ2-3; 11 bases align to TRBD2. V trimming: 0 bases; J trimming: 4 bases; junction bases outside the gene matches: 6. CDR3 size: 17 residues. The germline V gene has CDR1 SNHLY and CDR2 FYNNEI. The CDR3 sequence: CASSEATSGVSPDTQYF. The CDR3, as DNA: TGTGCCAGCAGTGAAGCGACTAGCGGGGTATCCCCAGATACGCAGTATTTT.

This clone was picked up one time. V is TRBV9 and J is TRBJ1-6, with 7 bases identical to TRBD1. Germline trimming cut 3 bases from V and 7 bases from J; bases unmatched to any gene: 4. The CDR3 totals 14 residues. The germline gives CDR1 SGDLS, CDR2 YYNGEE. Here the CDR3 reads CASSDWDSNSPLHF. As DNA, the CDR3 is TGTGCCAGCAGCGATTGGGACAGCAATTCACCCCTCCACTTT.

The chain links TRBV7-6 to TRBJ2-7; maybe TRBD1 (6 bases). This CDR3 is 15 amino acids long. CDR1 is SGHVS, CDR2 FNYEAQ, per germline. V lost 8 bases, J lost 3 bases, and 20 bases lay in between. The CDR3 here is CASSQDGTFNYEQYF. In DNA, the CDR3 is TGTGCCAGCTCCCAAGACGGGACATTCAACTACGAGCAGTACTTC.

This clone is a singleton in its sample. V gene TRBV2 combines with J gene TRBJ1-2, with 8 bases identical to TRBD1. Looked up from germline, CDR1 is SNHLY and CDR2 is FYNNEI. CDR3 length equals 15 residues. With V trimmed by 3 bases and J by 1 base, 4 bases remained unmatched. The CDR3 reads CASSDWTGLNYGYTF. As DNA, the CDR3 is TGTGCCAGCAGTGATTGGACAGGGCTTAACTATGGCTACACCTTC. Complete variable domain (other parts from reference TRBV2 and TRBJ1-2): EPEVTQTPSHQVTQMGQEVILRCVPISNHLYFYWYRQILGQKVEFLVSFYNNEISEKSEIFDDQFSVERPDGSNFTLKIRSTKLEDSAMYFCASSDWTGLNYGYTFGSGTRLTVV.

The rearrangement uses TRBV27 and TRBJ1-5; perhaps TRBD1 as D (6 bases). Trimming removed 5 bases from V and 6 bases from J, with 20 bases in between. Germline assignment: CDR1 MNHEY and CDR2 SMNVEV (reference sequence). The CDR3 is made up of 16 amino acids. As DNA, the CDR3 is TGTGCCAGCAGTCCCTCAACAGGGCGAGGGTCTCAGCCCCAGCATTTT. Translation: CASSPSTGRGSQPQHF.

This chain's CDR3 is CASSLAGDNEQFF. CDR3 nucleotide sequence: TGTGCCAGCAGCTTGGCCGGGGACAATGAGCAGTTCTTC. The chain is built from TRBV5-4 and TRBJ2-1; weak D call: TRBD2 (5 bases). The V gene's germline CDR1 is SGHNT and CDR2 YYREEE (reference sequence). V dropped 0 bases and J dropped 5 bases, with 6 bases sitting between them. CDR3 length equals 13 residues.

The chain couples TRBV4-1 to TRBJ1-1; 7 nucleotides line up with TRBD1. CDR3 size: 14 residues. V lost 0 bases to trimming and J lost 5 bases; unmatched junction nucleotides: 3. The germline gives CDR1 MGHRA, CDR2 YSYEKL. The CDR3 DNA reads as TGCGCCAGCAGCCAAGAGACAGGGCAAACTGAAGCTTTCTTT. This codes for CASSQETGQTEAFF.

This chain uses TRBV7-8 with TRBJ2-3, with 13 nucleotides matching TRBD2. CDR1 SGHVS and CDR2 FQNEAQ come from the germline V gene. V lost 6 bases and J lost 6; bases outside the gene matches: 6. The CDR3 has 15 residues. The CDR3 DNA is TGTGCCAGCAGGGTAACTAGCGGGGGGGCCGATACGCAGTATTTT. As protein: CASRVTSGGADTQYF.

The rearrangement links TRBV19 to TRBJ1-5; no clear D. The V gene lost 9 bases and the J gene lost 2 bases, with 8 bases spanning the gap. CDR1 is LNHDA, CDR2 SQIVND, per germline (reference sequence). The CDR3 contains 12 residues. The CDR3 here is CASRFGNQPQHF. In DNA, the CDR3 is TGTGCCAGCAGATTTGGCAATCAGCCCCAGCATTTT.

The chain couples TRBV13 to TRBJ2-3; D perhaps matches TRBD1 (6 bases). V was clipped by 4 bases and J by 5 bases, with 10 bases between them. CDR1 is PRHDT and CDR2 is FYEKMQ in the germline V gene (reference sequence). This CDR3 contains 13 residues. CDR3 nucleotides: TGTGCCAGCAGCTCGTTCAGGGGAGATACGCAGTATTTT. It translates to CASSSFRGDTQYF.

This chain's CDR3 is CASSPSGTVSSYEQYF. Here the CDR3 DNA reads TGCGCCAGCAGCCCCAGTGGGACAGTGAGCTCCTACGAGCAGTACTTC. The gene calls are TRBV4-1 and TRBJ2-7; TRBD1 aligns across 7 bases. This CDR3 contains 16 residues. J lost 0 bases, V lost 4 bases, and 9 bases had no gene match. Germline lookup yields CDR1 MGHRA and CDR2 YSYEKL.

The chain links TRBV15 to TRBJ1-5, with D unclear. The CDR3 loop spans 13 amino acids. With 8 bases removed from V and 1 base from J, the gap between germline ends came to 9 bases. Germline V gene sequence: CDR1 LNHNV, CDR2 YYDKDF (reference sequence). DNA for the CDR3: TGTGCCACCCAAAGCCGGAGCAATCAGCCCCAGCATTTT. It specifies CATQSRSNQPQHF.

This sequence joins TRBV4-1 and TRBJ2-5, with 13 bases matching TRBD2. The J segment lost 5 bases and the V segment lost 8 bases, leaving 8 bases of the junction unmatched. The CDR3 runs to 15 residues. Germline loops: CDR1 MGHRA, CDR2 YSYEKL. CDR3 residues: CASAPLAGGYETQYF. The DNA for the CDR3 is TGCGCCAGCGCCCCACTAGCGGGGGGGTATGAGACCCAGTACTTC.